The entry below describes one TCR beta chain. This clone's antigen is unknown. No base quality information exists; no much larger clone differs at one position. TCRbeta CDR3 regions were amplified from genomic DNA using the immunoSEQ Assay, a bias-controlled multiplex PCR. In the source study's methods: The number of nucleated cells in each sample was estimated from the amplification of reference gene primers within the assay. To quantify the absolute abundance of each unique TCRbeta CDR3 rearrangement, sequence reads were collapsed and filtered. For each sample, productive Simpson clonality was calculated by taking the square root of Simpson's diversity index across productive rearrangements. TCRdb limited this immuneACCESS table to in-frame rearrangements with V and J called. A share of clones is missing; checked studies link under half to unresolved V genes, and the rest is unexplained. D and trimming come from the DNA, and the V and J calls and clone size come from that table. The sample table shows about 260,000 clones, and approximately 90% are seen once. The biggest ten clones account for around 1% of the sample.

In the prospective study, participants were roughly 18 to 95 years old, resided in 25 or so geographic areas of the United States, and were enrolled through a virtual design. Cohort assignment in the prospective study relied on participant-reported clinical history from a screening survey and a study questionnaire. Exposed participants had been in contact with someone with a PCR-confirmed or clinician-diagnosed COVID-19 case within 2 weeks of study entry. Mobile phlebotomists in the prospective study collected whole blood, serum and a nasopharyngeal or oropharyngeal swab from every participant. Participants in the prospective study had the option to provide additional blood draws and questionnaires over a roughly 2-month period. Before DNA extraction, blood samples from the prospective study were shipped at room temperature or frozen. This sample is part of a study of blood T cell repertoires in COVID-19 (dated by TCRdb to about 2020). About the investigation overall: Samples covering the acute and convalescent phases of COVID-19 were provided by collaborators in the United States, Italy and Spain. The prospective study material was composed of cDNA or gDNA derived from T cells, B-cell-depleted T cells, or PBMCs. Subjects who had been exposed to COVID-19, were actively infected with it, or had recovered from it provided the deeply sampled blood TCRbeta repertoires that made up the dataset. Where available, HLA class I and class II types were taken from metadata supplied by the sample provider and were not determined by assay-based typing. The sample metadata nearly always contained a de-identified subject ID, COVID-19 status, age in years and sex. The samples were drawn from the first 160 participants of the ongoing ImmuneRACE study and from 950 to 1,500 subjects provided by 6 global collaborators. A freely available public database, intended as a resource for researchers studying the immune response to SARS-CoV-2, is where the repertoires were released. Study-wide conclusions, independent of this receptor: How much clinical and demographic metadata was included differed by source and by participant, and the metadata was provided uncurated.

The CDR3 measures 15 amino acids from cysteine to phenylalanine. Kept here is only the CDR3 DNA, which spans 45 bases and is read in frame from base 1. Trimming takes 3 bases from V and 2 bases from J, and the germline ends sit 13 bases apart. Taken from the germline V gene, the CDR1 and CDR2 loops are KGHSH and LQKENI. The origin of this receptor is a man aged 50-59 years who had been exposed to COVID-19. The receptor chain draws on TRBV18 and TRBJ1-1, and TRBD1 may be the D gene, going by 6 matching bases. The sample was PBMCs or T cells enriched from blood (not recorded which). The DNA is TGTGCCAGCTCACCCCTGACAGGAAGAAACACTGAAGCTTTCTTT. Its translation reads: CASSPLTGRNTEAFF.